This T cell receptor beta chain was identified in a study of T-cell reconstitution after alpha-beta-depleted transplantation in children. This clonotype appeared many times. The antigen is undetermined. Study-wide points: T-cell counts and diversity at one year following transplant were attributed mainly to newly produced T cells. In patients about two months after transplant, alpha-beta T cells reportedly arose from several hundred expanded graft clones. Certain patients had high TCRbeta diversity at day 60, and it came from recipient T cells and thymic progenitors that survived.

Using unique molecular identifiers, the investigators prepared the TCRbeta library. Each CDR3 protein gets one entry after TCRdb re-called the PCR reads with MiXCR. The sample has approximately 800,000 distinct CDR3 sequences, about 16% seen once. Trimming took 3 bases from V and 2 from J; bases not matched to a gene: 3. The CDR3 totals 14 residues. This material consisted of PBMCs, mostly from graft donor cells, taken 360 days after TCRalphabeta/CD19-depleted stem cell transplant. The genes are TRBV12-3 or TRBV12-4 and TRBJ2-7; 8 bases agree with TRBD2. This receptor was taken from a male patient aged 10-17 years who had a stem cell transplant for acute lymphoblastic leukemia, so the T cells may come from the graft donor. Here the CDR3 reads CASSLGLVAYEQYF. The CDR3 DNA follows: TGTGCCAGCAGTTTGGGACTAGTAGCCTACGAGCAGTACTTC.